This T cell receptor beta chain was identified in a study of cytomegalovirus exposure and HLA in healthy donors. The study, taken as a whole, reports: Later, an analysis showed that TCR beta chains associated with HLA were more clonally expanded than others that were equally common.

Germline lookup yields CDR1 MGHRA and CDR2 YSYEKL. Trimming cost V 4 bases and J 1 base; bases outside gene matches: 12. The CDR3 contains 17 residues. This clone was picked up a small number of times. What it recognizes is unknown. Both 60 Vbeta primers and 13 Jbeta primers went into the PCR. Profiled with immunoSEQ multiplex PCR; TCRdb holds only in-frame clones, not every one. The sample has about 160,000 clones; 75% to 85% are singletons. This receptor was obtained from a woman between 50 and 59 years old in good health and CMV-seronegative. The V and J genes are TRBV4-1 and TRBJ1-1, with 7 positions matching TRBD1. The sequencing sample was made of PBMCs. CDR3 region: CASSPRPLGTENTEAFF. For the CDR3, the DNA is TGCGCCAGCAGCCCCCGACCTTTAGGGACAGAGAACACTGAAGCTTTCTTT.